This T cell receptor (beta chain) was recovered during a study of shared clonotypes between healthy human individuals. Turning to the study itself: Three plates were used per donor for CD4 naive, three for CD4 memory, two for CD8 naive and one for CD8 memory. General study points: Unshared clonotypes carried lower generation probabilities than those common to all four donors. Sharing across four donors was highest in naive CD4 (around 5%) and lowest in memory CD8 (roughly 0.4%).

Notes on this clone: Its antigen is unidentified.

The germline CDR1 and CDR2 sequences are SEHNR and FQNEAQ (reference sequence). The V and J ends lost 1 base and 5 bases respectively, with 6 bases between them. There are 14 residues in the CDR3. Deep-level settings were used for running the assay. Clones were read by immunoSEQ multiplex PCR, and TCRdb kept only the in-frame ones, dropping some. The data hold about 1,800,000 clones, with about 95% observed a single time. Positively selected for CCR7, the CD45RO-negative cells used as naive CD8 cells excluded terminally differentiated effector memory CD45RA+ cells. The sample taken for sequencing was naive CD8+ T cells sorted from blood. The clonotype originates from a man between 18 and 29 years old in good health. The genes are TRBV7-9 and TRBJ1-6; no reliable D call. The CDR3 DNA reads TGTGCCAGCAGCTTAGGGCAGGATAATTCACCCCTCCACTTT. Translating gives CASSLGQDNSPLHF.